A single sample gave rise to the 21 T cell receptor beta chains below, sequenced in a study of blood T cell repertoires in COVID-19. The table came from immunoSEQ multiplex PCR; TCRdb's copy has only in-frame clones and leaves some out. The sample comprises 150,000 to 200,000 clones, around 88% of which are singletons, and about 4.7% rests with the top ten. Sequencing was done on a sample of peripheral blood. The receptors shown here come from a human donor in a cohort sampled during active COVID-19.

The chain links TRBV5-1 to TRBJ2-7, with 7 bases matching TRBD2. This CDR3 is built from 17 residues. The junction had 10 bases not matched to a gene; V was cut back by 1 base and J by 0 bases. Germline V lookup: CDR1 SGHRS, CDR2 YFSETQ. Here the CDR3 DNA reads TGCGCCAGCAGCTTGTCCCCCAGCGGGACGAGCTCCTACGAGCAGTACTTC. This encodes CASSLSPSGTSSYEQYF.

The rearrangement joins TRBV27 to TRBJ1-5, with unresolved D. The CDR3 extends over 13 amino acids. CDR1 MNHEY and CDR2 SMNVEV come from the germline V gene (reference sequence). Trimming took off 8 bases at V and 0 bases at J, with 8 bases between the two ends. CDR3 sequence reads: CASGPYSNQPQHF. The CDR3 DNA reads TGTGCCAGCGGGCCGTATAGCAATCAGCCCCAGCATTTT.

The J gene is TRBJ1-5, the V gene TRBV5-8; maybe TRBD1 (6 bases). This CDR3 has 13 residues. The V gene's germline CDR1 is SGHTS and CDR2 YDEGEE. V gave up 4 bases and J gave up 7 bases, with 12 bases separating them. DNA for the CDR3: TGTGCCAGCAGCCGGGACACCAACCAGCCCCAGCATTTT. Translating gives CASSRDTNQPQHF. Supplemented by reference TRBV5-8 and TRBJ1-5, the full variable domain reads EAGVTQSPTHLIKTRGQQATLRCSPISGHTSVYWYQQALGLGLQFLLWYDEGEERNRGNFPPRFSGRQFPNYSSELNVNALELEDSALYLCASSRDTNQPQHFGDGTRLSIL.

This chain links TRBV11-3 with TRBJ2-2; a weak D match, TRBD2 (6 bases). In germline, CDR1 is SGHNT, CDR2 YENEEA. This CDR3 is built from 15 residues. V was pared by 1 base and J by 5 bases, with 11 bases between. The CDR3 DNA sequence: TGTGCCAGCAGCTTAGCCGGGGGTCCGACCGGGGAGCTGTTTTTT. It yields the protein CASSLAGGPTGELFF.

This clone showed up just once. CDR3 loop: CAISPAQNNYGYTF. CDR3 sequence (DNA): TGTGCCATCAGCCCTGCTCAGAACAACTATGGCTACACCTTC. The V and J genes are TRBV10-3 and TRBJ1-2; D unclear. CDR1 and CDR2 from the germline V gene are ENHRY and SYGVKD. The V and J ends lost 6 bases and 2 bases respectively, with 13 bases between them. This CDR3 region has 14 residues.

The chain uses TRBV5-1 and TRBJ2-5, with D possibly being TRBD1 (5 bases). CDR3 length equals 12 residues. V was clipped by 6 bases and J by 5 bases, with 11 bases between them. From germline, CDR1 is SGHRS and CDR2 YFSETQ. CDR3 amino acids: CASMGLVETQYF. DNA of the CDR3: TGCGCCAGCATGGGGCTAGTGGAGACCCAGTACTTC.

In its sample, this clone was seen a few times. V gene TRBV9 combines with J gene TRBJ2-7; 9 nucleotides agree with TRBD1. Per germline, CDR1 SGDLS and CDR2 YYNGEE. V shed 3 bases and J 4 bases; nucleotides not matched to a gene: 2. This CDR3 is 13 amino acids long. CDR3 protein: CASSDGQGYEQYF. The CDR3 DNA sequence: TGTGCCAGCAGCGATGGACAGGGGTACGAGCAGTACTTC.

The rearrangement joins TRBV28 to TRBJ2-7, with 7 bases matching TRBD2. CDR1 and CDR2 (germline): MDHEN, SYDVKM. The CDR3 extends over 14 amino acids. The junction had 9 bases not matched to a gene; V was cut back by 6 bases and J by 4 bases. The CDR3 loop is CASREGGPRYEQYF. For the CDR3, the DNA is TGTGCCAGCAGGGAGGGAGGGCCTAGGTACGAGCAGTACTTC.

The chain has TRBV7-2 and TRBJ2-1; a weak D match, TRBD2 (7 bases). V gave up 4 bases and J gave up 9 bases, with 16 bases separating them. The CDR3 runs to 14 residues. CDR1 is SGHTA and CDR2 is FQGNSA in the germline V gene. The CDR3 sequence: CASSSNGGRGEQFF. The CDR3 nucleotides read TGTGCCAGCAGCTCAAACGGGGGGCGGGGTGAGCAGTTCTTC.

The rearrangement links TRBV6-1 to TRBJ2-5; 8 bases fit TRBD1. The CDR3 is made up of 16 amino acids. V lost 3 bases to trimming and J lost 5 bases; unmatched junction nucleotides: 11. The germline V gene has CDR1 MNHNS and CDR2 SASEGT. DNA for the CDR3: TGTGCCAGCAGTGACTTTCCCGGGACAGGACCGGAGACCCAGTACTTC. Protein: CASSDFPGTGPETQYF.

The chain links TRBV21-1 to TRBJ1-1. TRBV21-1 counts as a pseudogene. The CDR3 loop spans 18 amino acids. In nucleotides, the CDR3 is TGTGCCAGCAGCAAGCGGGCGAAGGGGGGGAATGGATGGACTGAAGCTTTCTTT. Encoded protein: CASSKRAKGGNGWTEAFF.

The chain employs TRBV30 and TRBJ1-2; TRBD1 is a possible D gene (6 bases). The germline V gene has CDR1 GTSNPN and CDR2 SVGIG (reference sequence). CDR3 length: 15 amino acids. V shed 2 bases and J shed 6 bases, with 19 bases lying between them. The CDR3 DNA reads TGTGCCTGGAGTCCGGGACAAAGGGAGAGAGATGGCTACACCTTC. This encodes CAWSPGQRERDGYTF.

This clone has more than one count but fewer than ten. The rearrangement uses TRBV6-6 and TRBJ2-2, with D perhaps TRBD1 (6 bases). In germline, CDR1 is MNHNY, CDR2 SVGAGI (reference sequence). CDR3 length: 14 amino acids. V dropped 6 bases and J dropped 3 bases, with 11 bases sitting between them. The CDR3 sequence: CASSRYRDTGELFF. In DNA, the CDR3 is TGTGCCAGCAGCCGTTACAGGGACACCGGGGAGCTGTTTTTT.

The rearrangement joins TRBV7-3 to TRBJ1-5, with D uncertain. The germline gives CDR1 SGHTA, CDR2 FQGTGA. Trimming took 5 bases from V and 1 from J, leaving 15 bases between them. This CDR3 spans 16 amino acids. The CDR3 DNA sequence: TGTGCCAGCAGCCCAAGGCAGCAGGCGAGCAATCAGCCCCAGCATTTT. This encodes CASSPRQQASNQPQHF.

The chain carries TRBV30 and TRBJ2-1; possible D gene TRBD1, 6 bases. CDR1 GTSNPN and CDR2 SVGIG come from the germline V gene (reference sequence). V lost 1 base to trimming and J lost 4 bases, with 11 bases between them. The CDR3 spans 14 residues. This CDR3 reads CAWSGGRNYNEQFF. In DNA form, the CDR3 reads TGTGCCTGGAGTGGGGGGCGGAATTACAATGAGCAGTTCTTC.

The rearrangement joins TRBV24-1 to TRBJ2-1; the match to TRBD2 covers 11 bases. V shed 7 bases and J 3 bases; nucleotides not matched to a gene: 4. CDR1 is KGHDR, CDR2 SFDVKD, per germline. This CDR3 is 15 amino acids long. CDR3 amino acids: CATRGTSGIYNEQFF. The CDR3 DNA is TGTGCCACCAGGGGGACTAGCGGTATCTACAATGAGCAGTTCTTC.

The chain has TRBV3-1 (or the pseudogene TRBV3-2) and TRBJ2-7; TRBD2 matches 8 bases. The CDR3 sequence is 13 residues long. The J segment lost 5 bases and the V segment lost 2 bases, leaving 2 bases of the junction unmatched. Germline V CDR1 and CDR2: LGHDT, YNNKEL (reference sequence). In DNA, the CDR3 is TGTGCCAGCAGCCAAACGGGGGGGAACGAGCAGTACTTC. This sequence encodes CASSQTGGNEQYF.

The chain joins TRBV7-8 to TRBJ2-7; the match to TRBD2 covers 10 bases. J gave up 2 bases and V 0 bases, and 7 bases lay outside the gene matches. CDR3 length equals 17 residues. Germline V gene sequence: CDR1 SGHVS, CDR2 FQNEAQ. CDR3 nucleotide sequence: TGTGCCAGCAGCTTAGCAAGCGGGGGGGCCCCTACCTACGAGCAGTACTTC. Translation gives CASSLASGGAPTYEQYF.

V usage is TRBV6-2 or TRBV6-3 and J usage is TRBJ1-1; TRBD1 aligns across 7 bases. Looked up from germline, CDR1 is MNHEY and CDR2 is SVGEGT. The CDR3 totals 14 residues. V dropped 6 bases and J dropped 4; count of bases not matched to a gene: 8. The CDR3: CASSDRVSITEAFF. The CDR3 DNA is TGTGCCAGCAGCGACAGGGTATCTATCACTGAAGCTTTCTTT.

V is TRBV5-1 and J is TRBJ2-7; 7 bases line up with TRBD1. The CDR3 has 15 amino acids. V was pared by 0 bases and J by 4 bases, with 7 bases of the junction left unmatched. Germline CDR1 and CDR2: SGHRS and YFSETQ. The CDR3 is CASSLAVGGRYEQYF. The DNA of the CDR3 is TGCGCCAGCAGCTTGGCGGTAGGGGGCCGGTACGAGCAGTACTTC.

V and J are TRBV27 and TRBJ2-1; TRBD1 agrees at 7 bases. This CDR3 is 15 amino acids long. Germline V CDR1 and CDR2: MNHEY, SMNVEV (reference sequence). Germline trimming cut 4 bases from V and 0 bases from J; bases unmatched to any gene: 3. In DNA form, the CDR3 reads TGTGCCAGCAGTTCTACAGGGGCCTCCTACAATGAGCAGTTCTTC. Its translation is CASSSTGASYNEQFF.